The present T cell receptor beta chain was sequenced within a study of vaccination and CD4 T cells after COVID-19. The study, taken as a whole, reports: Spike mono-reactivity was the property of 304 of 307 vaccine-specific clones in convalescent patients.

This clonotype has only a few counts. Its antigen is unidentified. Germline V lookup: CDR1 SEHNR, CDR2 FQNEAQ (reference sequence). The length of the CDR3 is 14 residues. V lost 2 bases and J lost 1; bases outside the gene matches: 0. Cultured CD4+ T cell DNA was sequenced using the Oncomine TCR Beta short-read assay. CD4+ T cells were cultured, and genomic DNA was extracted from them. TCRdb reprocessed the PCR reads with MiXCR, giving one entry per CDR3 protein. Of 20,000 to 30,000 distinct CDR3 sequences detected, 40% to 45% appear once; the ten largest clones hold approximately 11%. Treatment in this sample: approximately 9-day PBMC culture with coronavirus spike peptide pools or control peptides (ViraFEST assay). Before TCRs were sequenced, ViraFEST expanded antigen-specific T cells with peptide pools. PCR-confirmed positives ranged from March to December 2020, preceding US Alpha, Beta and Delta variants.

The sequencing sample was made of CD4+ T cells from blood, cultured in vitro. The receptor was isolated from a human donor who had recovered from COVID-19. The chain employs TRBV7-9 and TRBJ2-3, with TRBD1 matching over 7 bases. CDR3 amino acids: CASSLTGGTDTQYF. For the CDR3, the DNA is TGTGCCAGCAGCTTAACAGGGGGCACAGATACGCAGTATTTT.